A selection of T cell receptor beta chains follows, all from one sample in a study of blood T cell repertoires in COVID-19. Assay: immunoSEQ multiplex PCR; the TCRdb copy retains only in-frame clones and omits some. Here the sample spans under 15,000 clones, roughly four fifths being singletons. Sequenced material: peripheral blood. These TCRs come from a man aged 35-49 years with active or convalescent COVID-19. The conserved cysteine and the conserved F or W are not part of the CDR3 here.

cdr3_length v_call cdr3_aa
13 TRBV10-3 AISELNSLSYEQY
14 TRBV19 ASSVGTNRRTDTQY
10 TRBV11-2 ASSQETYEQY
12 TRBV2 ASRTGTALNEQF
15 TRBV9 ASSAHTTGANTGELF
10 TRBV6-4 ASNDRAYEQY
11 TRBV4-3 ASSQAGAYEQY
12 TRBV2 ASSKGQASAEAF
13 TRBV10-1 ASRAGTALRSPLH
12 TRBV12-5 ASAFRLATNEQF
10 TRBV29-1 SSRTGNHEQY
11 TRBV4-3 ASSQDPVYEQY
9 TRBV12-3/TRBV12-4 ASISGGEQF
13 TRBV6-4 ASSADRGSTDTQY
13 TRBV7-3 ASSLHSANTGELF
12 TRBV11-2 ASSLDRGSSPLH
12 TRBV7-2 ASSVSRDGRVQY
13 TRBV4-2 ASSQGPIGTETQY
12 TRBV10-3 ASWTGLYTGELF
11 TRBV7-9 ASSLAGTLEQY
11 TRBV12-3/TRBV12-4 ASSLTRGTEAF
13 TRBV23-1 ASSQRRRVNEKLF
11 TRBV28 ASTSAGGRPLH
14 TRBV5-1 ASSVSFGQGGYGYT
16 TRBV27 ASSLSLLGTSGAGELF
13 TRBV7-8 ASSLDPGLGETQY
12 TRBV28 ASSFGTDFYEQY
14 TRBV5-1 ASSLARGTTSGEQY
13 TRBV27 ASSLLALSTDTQY
13 TRBV19 ASRKGLSGANVLT
11 TRBV6-4 ASRHRAECGYT
11 TRBV6-6 ASSRENGSPLH
13 TRBV19 ASSAPRRSTDTQY
12 TRBV6-2/TRBV6-3 ASSRGQSSYEQY
13 TRBV7-2 ASSLVPGGGNTIY
14 TRBV4-3 ASSQESSGMADTQY
11 TRBV6-1 ASSEGGNYGYT
14 TRBV3-1/TRBV3-2 ASSQERRLAKNIQY
13 TRBV19 ASSRTGGGRETQY
14 TRBV4-1 ASSQDFRGSGQPQH